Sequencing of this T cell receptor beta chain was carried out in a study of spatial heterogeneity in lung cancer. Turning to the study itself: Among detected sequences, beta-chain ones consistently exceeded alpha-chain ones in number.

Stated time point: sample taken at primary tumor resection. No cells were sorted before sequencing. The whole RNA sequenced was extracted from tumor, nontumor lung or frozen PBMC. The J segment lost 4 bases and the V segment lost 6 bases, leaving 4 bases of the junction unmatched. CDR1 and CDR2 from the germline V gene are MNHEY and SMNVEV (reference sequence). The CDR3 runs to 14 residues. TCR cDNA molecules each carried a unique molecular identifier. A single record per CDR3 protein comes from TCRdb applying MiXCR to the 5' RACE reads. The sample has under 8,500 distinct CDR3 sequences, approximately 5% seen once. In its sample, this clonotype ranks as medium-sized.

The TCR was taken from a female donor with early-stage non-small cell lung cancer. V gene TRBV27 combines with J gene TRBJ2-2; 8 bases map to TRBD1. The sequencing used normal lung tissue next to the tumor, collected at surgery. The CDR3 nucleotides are TGTGCCAGCAGCAGGACAGGGCCCACCGGGGAGCTGTTTTTT. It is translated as CASSRTGPTGELFF.